These 13 T cell receptor beta chains were all obtained from the same sample, sequenced in a study of blood T cell repertoires in COVID-19. The method was immunoSEQ multiplex PCR; TCRdb's version includes in-frame clones alone and lacks a portion of them. The sample shows about 300,000 clones, about 91% of them seen only once. The sequenced sample was peripheral blood. These TCRs come from a woman in her 30s who had recovered from COVID-19.

CDR3 sequence (DNA): TGTGCCAGCAGCTCCCGGACAGGGACCGAAGAGACCCAGTACTTC. Translation gives CASSSRTGTEETQYF. The genes are TRBV7-6 and TRBJ2-5; 8 bases map to TRBD1. The CDR3 covers 15 residues. CDR1 and CDR2 (germline): SGHVS, FNYEAQ. The V and J ends lost 4 bases and 3 bases, in that order; junction bases with no gene match: 7.

On this clone itself: The DNA is omitted, as the CDR3 cannot be located on it reliably, and the CDR3 follows TCRdb's listing. The chain has TRBV19 and TRBJ2-5; the table's D call, TRBD1, was not checked against the DNA. Germline CDR1 and CDR2: LNHDA and SQIVND (reference sequence). Ends included, the CDR3 has 15 residues. Here the CDR3 reads CASTSGQGATETQYF.

V gene TRBV4-1 combines with J gene TRBJ2-1; 8 nucleotides align to TRBD2. V lost 0 bases, J lost 4 bases, and 5 bases stayed unmatched. This CDR3 contains 16 residues. In germline, CDR1 is MGHRA, CDR2 YSYEKL. CDR3 bases: TGCGCCAGCAGCCAAGAAGGAGCGGGGGCATACAATGAGCAGTTCTTC. Encoded protein: CASSQEGAGAYNEQFF.

Written as DNA, the CDR3 is TGCGCCAGCAGGGGGACAGGCCACTTTAACACTGAAGCTTTCTTT. It codes for CASRGTGHFNTEAFF. The chain combines TRBV5-1 with TRBJ1-1; 8 positions match TRBD1. V lost 5 bases to trimming and J lost 2 bases; unmatched junction nucleotides: 8. CDR1 is SGHRS, CDR2 YFSETQ, per germline. This CDR3 has 15 residues.

The chain couples TRBV28 to TRBJ2-3; 11 positions match TRBD2. With V trimmed by 1 base and J by 2 bases, 5 bases remained unmatched. The CDR3 has 17 residues. Germline lookup yields CDR1 MDHEN and CDR2 SYDVKM. CDR3 protein: CASSLSTSGGYTDTQYF. The CDR3 nucleotides are TGTGCCAGCAGTTTATCAACTAGCGGGGGTTACACAGATACGCAGTATTTT.

The chain combines TRBV6-2 or TRBV6-3 with TRBJ1-1; TRBD1 matches at 7 bases. CDR1 is MNHEY, CDR2 SVGEGT, per germline. Germline trimming cut 0 bases from V and 8 bases from J; bases unmatched to any gene: 6. This CDR3 spans 14 amino acids. For the CDR3, the DNA is TGTGCCAGCAGTTACTCAGGGGGCGCGAGGGAAGCTTTCTTT. Translated, it gives CASSYSGGAREAFF.

This chain joins TRBV19 and TRBJ1-2; 11 positions agree with TRBD1. Germline CDR1 and CDR2: LNHDA and SQIVND (reference sequence). This CDR3 is built from 14 residues. The junction had 5 bases not matched to a gene; V was cut back by 5 bases and J by 6 bases. CDR3 loop: CASSSDRGRDGYTF. DNA of the CDR3: TGTGCCAGTAGTTCGGACAGGGGGCGGGATGGCTACACCTTC.

The chain uses TRBV7-2 and TRBJ2-3, with 16 positions matching TRBD2. Unmatched junction bases numbered 4, after V lost 2 bases and J lost 5 bases. Germline loops: CDR1 SGHTA, CDR2 FQGNSA. This CDR3 is built from 17 residues. The CDR3 sequence is CASSLFGTSGGGDTQYF. As DNA, the CDR3 is TGTGCCAGCAGCTTATTTGGGACTAGCGGGGGGGGAGATACGCAGTATTTT.

This chain joins TRBV5-6 and TRBJ2-2; 7 bases line up with TRBD1. CDR3 length equals 16 residues. Germline V CDR1 and CDR2: SGHDT, YYEEEE. J was trimmed by 2 bases and V by 0 bases; bases with no gene match: 4. CDR3 sequence: CASSLAGTVNTGELFF. The CDR3 DNA sequence: TGTGCCAGCAGCTTGGCCGGGACAGTAAACACCGGGGAGCTGTTTTTT.

The chain combines TRBV6-5 with TRBJ1-1; maybe TRBD1 (6 bases). There are 13 residues in the CDR3. Germline V lookup: CDR1 MNHEY, CDR2 SVGAGI. V was clipped by 0 bases and J by 7 bases, with 9 bases between them. The CDR3 nucleotides read TGTGCCAGCAGTTACTCCAGGGGTGGTGAAGCTTTCTTT. As protein: CASSYSRGGEAFF.

This clone was detected a few times. The V gene is TRBV7-6, the J gene TRBJ2-1; unclear D gene. Germline lookup yields CDR1 SGHVS and CDR2 FNYEAQ. The CDR3 is 14 residues long. The V end lost 4 bases, the J end lost 5 bases, and 12 bases lay between the germline ends. CDR3 sequence (DNA): TGTGCCAGCAGCTCAACCCCTAACGACAATGAGCAGTTCTTC. Translated: CASSSTPNDNEQFF.

This chain joins TRBV27 and TRBJ1-2; maybe TRBD1 (5 bases). Looked up from germline, CDR1 is MNHEY and CDR2 is SMNVEV (reference sequence). The CDR3 length is 13 residues. The V and J ends lost 2 bases and 5 bases respectively, with 9 bases between them. Here the CDR3 reads CASSLGADYGYTF. The CDR3 nucleotides are TGTGCCAGCAGTTTAGGGGCGGATTATGGCTACACCTTC.

The chain is built from TRBV9 and TRBJ1-1; TRBD1 might be the D (5 bases). Trimming removed 3 bases from V and 1 base from J, with 16 bases in between. The CDR3 totals 16 residues. Germline V lookup: CDR1 SGDLS, CDR2 YYNGEE. CDR3 amino acids: CASSALVGATNTEAFF. CDR3 DNA sequence: TGTGCCAGCAGCGCCTTGGTAGGGGCAACGAACACTGAAGCTTTCTTT. Looking up the rest from reference TRBV9 and TRBJ1-1 gives the full variable domain: DSGVTQTPKHLITATGQRVTLRCSPRSGDLSVYWYQQSLDQGLQFLIQYYNGEERAKGNILERFSAQQFPDLHSELNLSSLELGDSALYFCASSALVGATNTEAFFGQGTRLTVV.